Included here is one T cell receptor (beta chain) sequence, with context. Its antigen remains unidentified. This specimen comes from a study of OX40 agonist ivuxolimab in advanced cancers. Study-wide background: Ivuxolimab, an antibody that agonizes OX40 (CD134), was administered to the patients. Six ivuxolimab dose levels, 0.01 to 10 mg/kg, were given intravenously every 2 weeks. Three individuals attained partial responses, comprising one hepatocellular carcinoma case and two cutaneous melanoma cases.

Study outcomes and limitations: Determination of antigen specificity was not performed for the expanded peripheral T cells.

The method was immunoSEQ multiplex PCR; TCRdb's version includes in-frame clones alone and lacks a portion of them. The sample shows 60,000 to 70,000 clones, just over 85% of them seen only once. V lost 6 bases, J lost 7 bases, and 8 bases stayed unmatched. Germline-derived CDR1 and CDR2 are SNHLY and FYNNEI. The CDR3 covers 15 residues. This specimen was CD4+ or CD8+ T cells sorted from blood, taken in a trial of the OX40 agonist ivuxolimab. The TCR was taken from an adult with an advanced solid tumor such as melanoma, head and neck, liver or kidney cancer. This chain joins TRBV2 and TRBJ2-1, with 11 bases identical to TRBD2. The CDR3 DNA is TGTGCCAGCAGCCGACTAGCGGGAATTCTGAATGAGCAGTTCTTC. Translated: CASSRLAGILNEQFF.